This TCR beta chain appears in the sequencing data of a study of shared clonotypes between healthy human individuals. The assay was immunoSEQ multiplex PCR, and TCRdb's table has in-frame clones only and misses some. This sample has about 1.5 million clones, with approximately 98% found just once. Sequenced: naive CD4+ T cells sorted from blood. The subset is: CD45RA+ positively selected. The clonotype comes from a man aged 25 to 40 in good health.

The CDR3 loop is CASSEPGQGYATNEKLFF. As DNA, the CDR3 is TGTGCCAGCAGTGAGCCGGGACAGGGTTATGCAACTAATGAAAAACTGTTTTTT. This sequence joins TRBV28 and TRBJ1-4; 9 bases are shared with TRBD1. CDR1 is MDHEN and CDR2 is SYDVKM in the germline V gene. CDR3 size: 18 residues. J lost 0 bases, V lost 5 bases, and 10 bases had no gene match.